These T cell receptor beta chains were read from a single sample in a study of post-analysis software for immune sequencing data. One entry per CDR3 protein, called by TCRdb with MiXCR from the PCR reads. The sample lists under 900,000 distinct CDR3 sequences, about 50% occurring once. The sample comprised blood. These receptors were obtained from a girl aged 5-17 years with multiple sclerosis. The CDR3 runs from the conserved cysteine through the conserved F or W. Fields, in order: D gene, J gene, clone size, V gene, CDR3 DNA, CDR3 protein. D genes are given only for firm matches. Clone sizes are given selectively: once, few, many, or a class where the clone is expanded.

d_call: -; j_call: TRBJ2-6; clone_size: few; v_call: TRBV29-1; cdr3_nt: TGCAGCGTTGCCGGGACCCTTGACGCCAACGTCCTGACTTTC; cdr3_aa: CSVAGTLDANVLTF
d_call: -; j_call: TRBJ1-5; clone_size: once; v_call: TRBV20-1; cdr3_nt: TGCAGTGCTAGAGATCCCTCTCGGGGCAATCAGCCCCAGCATTTT; cdr3_aa: CSARDPSRGNQPQHF
d_call: TRBD2; j_call: TRBJ2-1; clone_size: many; v_call: TRBV20-1; cdr3_nt: TGCAGTGCTAGGACTAGCGGGAGCTACAATGAGCAGTTCTTC; cdr3_aa: CSARTSGSYNEQFF
d_call: -; j_call: TRBJ2-7; clone_size: -; v_call: TRBV4-1; cdr3_nt: TGCGCCAGCAGCCAAGAGGGGACCTCCATAGGGGAGCAGTACTTC; cdr3_aa: CASSQEGTSIGEQYF
d_call: -; j_call: TRBJ2-7; clone_size: few; v_call: TRBV5-5; cdr3_nt: TGTGCCAGCAGCTGGACGGTGACAGGCTCCTACGAGCAGTACTTC; cdr3_aa: CASSWTVTGSYEQYF
d_call: -; j_call: TRBJ2-1; clone_size: -; v_call: TRBV29-1; cdr3_nt: TGCAGCGTTTCGGCAGTCTCCTACAATGAGCAGTTCTTC; cdr3_aa: CSVSAVSYNEQFF
d_call: TRBD1; j_call: TRBJ2-7; clone_size: few; v_call: TRBV28; cdr3_nt: TGTGCCAGCAATACCGTAGGACAGGGATCCTACGAGCAGTACTTC; cdr3_aa: CASNTVGQGSYEQYF
d_call: -; j_call: TRBJ1-2; clone_size: -; v_call: TRBV29-1; cdr3_nt: TGCAGCGTTGAAATGCCGGGGCAGGCCTATAGCTACACCTTC; cdr3_aa: CSVEMPGQAYSYTF
d_call: -; j_call: TRBJ2-7; clone_size: few; v_call: TRBV20-1; cdr3_nt: TGCAGTGCTAGAGATCTTGGCGAGCAGTACTTC; cdr3_aa: CSARDLGEQYF
d_call: TRBD2; j_call: TRBJ2-1; clone_size: -; v_call: TRBV7-8; cdr3_nt: TGTGCCAGCAGCCCGCGGGAGGGGTGCCATGAGCAGTTCTTC; cdr3_aa: CASSPREGCHEQFF
d_call: -; j_call: TRBJ2-7; clone_size: -; v_call: TRBV11-2; cdr3_nt: TGTGCCAGCAGCTTAGTAGTCGAGCAGTACTTC; cdr3_aa: CASSLVVEQYF
d_call: TRBD2; j_call: TRBJ2-5; clone_size: -; v_call: TRBV5-1; cdr3_nt: TGCGCCAGCAGCTTGGAACTAGCGGGGAGAACATCTCGCAATGAGCAGTACTTC; cdr3_aa: CASSLELAGRTSRNEQYF
d_call: -; j_call: TRBJ2-3; clone_size: few; v_call: TRBV10-3; cdr3_nt: TGTGCCATCAGTGAGTCAGACGGGAGAACAGATACGCAGTATTTT; cdr3_aa: CAISESDGRTDTQYF
d_call: -; j_call: TRBJ2-5; clone_size: -; v_call: TRBV2; cdr3_nt: TGTGCCAGCAGTGATGGCAGGTACCAAGAGACCCAGTACTTC; cdr3_aa: CASSDGRYQETQYF
d_call: TRBD1; j_call: TRBJ2-7; clone_size: -; v_call: TRBV2; cdr3_nt: TGTGCCAGCAGTAGACAGGGCGTGGGCTACGAGCAGTACTTC; cdr3_aa: CASSRQGVGYEQYF
d_call: -; j_call: TRBJ2-1; clone_size: -; v_call: TRBV3-1; cdr3_nt: TGTGCCAGCAGCCCCTATGTGGGGGGCAATGAGCAGTTCTTC; cdr3_aa: CASSPYVGGNEQFF
d_call: -; j_call: TRBJ2-7; clone_size: -; v_call: TRBV5-1; cdr3_nt: TGCGCCAGCAGCTTACAGATTCCGTCCTACGAGCAGTACTTC; cdr3_aa: CASSLQIPSYEQYF
d_call: TRBD2; j_call: TRBJ2-5; clone_size: -; v_call: TRBV5-6; cdr3_nt: TGTGCCAGCACCTCGAGGGGAGGGGACGGAGAGACCCAGTACTTC; cdr3_aa: CASTSRGGDGETQYF
d_call: -; j_call: TRBJ2-7; clone_size: -; v_call: TRBV5-1; cdr3_nt: TGCGCCAGCAGCTTGGGCTATCAGGGCTACGAGCAGTACTTC; cdr3_aa: CASSLGYQGYEQYF
d_call: -; j_call: TRBJ1-2; clone_size: -; v_call: TRBV27; cdr3_nt: TGTGCCAGCAGTTACACGACACAGGGAAACTATGGCTACACCTTC; cdr3_aa: CASSYTTQGNYGYTF
d_call: TRBD2; j_call: TRBJ2-5; clone_size: -; v_call: TRBV9; cdr3_nt: TGTGCCAGCAGCGTCGGGACTAGCGGGCAAGAGACCCAGTACTTC; cdr3_aa: CASSVGTSGQETQYF
d_call: -; j_call: TRBJ2-1; clone_size: few; v_call: TRBV6-5; cdr3_nt: TGTGCCAGCAGTTACTCGGCTCCCTTTATTGAGCAGTTCTTC; cdr3_aa: CASSYSAPFIEQFF
d_call: -; j_call: TRBJ1-2; clone_size: -; v_call: TRBV30; cdr3_nt: TGTGCCTGGAGCCCAGGGAAGGGAGGCTACACCTTC; cdr3_aa: CAWSPGKGGYTF
d_call: -; j_call: TRBJ1-1; clone_size: -; v_call: TRBV29-1; cdr3_nt: TGCAGCGTTAGGCGGGGACCCGAAGCTTTCTTT; cdr3_aa: CSVRRGPEAFF
d_call: TRBD1; j_call: TRBJ2-3; clone_size: -; v_call: TRBV10-3; cdr3_nt: TGTGCCATCAGCTCAGGGGGCCTAACAGATACGCAGTATTTT; cdr3_aa: CAISSGGLTDTQYF
d_call: -; j_call: TRBJ1-4; clone_size: -; v_call: TRBV9; cdr3_nt: TGTGCCAGCAGCCAGGAGGGGCGCCGGGGTTATGAAAAACTGTTTTTT; cdr3_aa: CASSQEGRRGYEKLFF
d_call: TRBD1; j_call: TRBJ2-3; clone_size: -; v_call: TRBV20-1; cdr3_nt: TGCAGTGCTAGAGACCTTCCGGGACAGGGCAATGCAGATACGCAGTATTTT; cdr3_aa: CSARDLPGQGNADTQYF
d_call: -; j_call: TRBJ2-1; clone_size: -; v_call: TRBV7-9; cdr3_nt: TGTGCCAGCAGCTTAGTTCTAGCGAGCTTCAATGAGCAGTTCTTC; cdr3_aa: CASSLVLASFNEQFF
d_call: -; j_call: TRBJ2-3; clone_size: -; v_call: TRBV5-1; cdr3_nt: TGCGCCAGCAGTTTGGAACAGAACACAGATACGCAGTATTTT; cdr3_aa: CASSLEQNTDTQYF
d_call: -; j_call: TRBJ2-1; clone_size: few; v_call: TRBV29-1; cdr3_nt: TGCAGCGTTGAAGAGGGGTTCAGGTACAATGAGCAGTTCTTC; cdr3_aa: CSVEEGFRYNEQFF
d_call: TRBD2; j_call: TRBJ2-5; clone_size: -; v_call: TRBV20-1; cdr3_nt: TGCAGTGCCGGGGGGGCCGGTGAGACCCAGTACTTC; cdr3_aa: CSAGGAGETQYF
d_call: -; j_call: TRBJ2-5; clone_size: few; v_call: TRBV9; cdr3_nt: TGTGCCAGCAGCGGAGGGACTGCCTCCCAAGAGACCCAGTACTTC; cdr3_aa: CASSGGTASQETQYF
d_call: TRBD1; j_call: TRBJ2-7; clone_size: -; v_call: TRBV30; cdr3_nt: TGTGCCTGGAGACGGGACAGTAACTACGAGCAGTACTTC; cdr3_aa: CAWRRDSNYEQYF
d_call: -; j_call: TRBJ2-1; clone_size: once; v_call: TRBV7-2; cdr3_nt: TGTGCCAGCAGCCGTATTTCCGGGGGCTCCTACAATGAGCAGTTCTTC; cdr3_aa: CASSRISGGSYNEQFF
d_call: -; j_call: TRBJ2-5; clone_size: -; v_call: TRBV19; cdr3_nt: TGTGCCAGTAGTACGGGACGGGAAGAGACCCAGTACTTC; cdr3_aa: CASSTGREETQYF
d_call: -; j_call: TRBJ2-1; clone_size: -; v_call: TRBV6-1; cdr3_nt: TGTGCCAGCAGTGAAGCGCATGGGACATACAATGAGCAGTTCTTC; cdr3_aa: CASSEAHGTYNEQFF
d_call: TRBD2; j_call: TRBJ2-1; clone_size: once; v_call: TRBV20-1; cdr3_nt: TGCAGTGCTAGTAAGCTAGCGGGAGCTCATGAGCAGTTCTTC; cdr3_aa: CSASKLAGAHEQFF
d_call: -; j_call: TRBJ2-7; clone_size: -; v_call: TRBV9; cdr3_nt: TGTGCCAGCAGCACTAACCGACAGGATACCTACGAGCAGTACTTC; cdr3_aa: CASSTNRQDTYEQYF
d_call: TRBD2; j_call: TRBJ2-5; clone_size: few; v_call: TRBV5-4; cdr3_nt: TGTGCCAGCAGCTTTGGGCTAGCGGGAGCAAAGACCCAGTACTTC; cdr3_aa: CASSFGLAGAKTQYF
d_call: -; j_call: TRBJ1-6; clone_size: -; v_call: TRBV6-5; cdr3_nt: TGTGCCAGCAGTTACTCGGCTCACCGGGCTTCCTATAATTCACCCCTCCACTTT; cdr3_aa: CASSYSAHRASYNSPLHF
d_call: -; j_call: TRBJ2-3; clone_size: -; v_call: TRBV9; cdr3_nt: TGTGCCAGCAGCGTAGCTGAGGGGTGGGATACGCAGTATTTT; cdr3_aa: CASSVAEGWDTQYF
d_call: -; j_call: TRBJ1-1; clone_size: -; v_call: TRBV3-1; cdr3_nt: TGTGCCAGCAGCCAACGGGACACTGAAGCTTTCTTT; cdr3_aa: CASSQRDTEAFF
d_call: -; j_call: TRBJ2-3; clone_size: many; v_call: TRBV29-1; cdr3_nt: TGCAGCACCGGGACTGCTCTGGCAGATACGCAGTATTTT; cdr3_aa: CSTGTALADTQYF
d_call: TRBD1; j_call: TRBJ2-1; clone_size: -; v_call: TRBV9; cdr3_nt: TGTGCCAGCAGCTCCTTCCAGGGGGTGTGGTTCGGTGAGCAGTTCTTC; cdr3_aa: CASSSFQGVWFGEQFF
d_call: TRBD2; j_call: TRBJ2-7; clone_size: once; v_call: TRBV7-9; cdr3_nt: TGTGCCAGCAGCCTTGGGACTAGCGGCAGCTCCTACAATGAGCAGTACTTC; cdr3_aa: CASSLGTSGSSYNEQYF
d_call: TRBD1; j_call: TRBJ2-7; clone_size: few; v_call: TRBV20-1; cdr3_nt: TGCAGTGCTCGCCGGGACAGGGACTACGAGCAGTACTTC; cdr3_aa: CSARRDRDYEQYF
d_call: -; j_call: TRBJ1-2; clone_size: few; v_call: TRBV6-5; cdr3_nt: TGTGCCAGCACCCATCGGACAGCCTATGGCTACACCTTC; cdr3_aa: CASTHRTAYGYTF
d_call: -; j_call: TRBJ2-3; clone_size: -; v_call: TRBV3-1; cdr3_nt: TGTGCCAGCAGCCAGTCCTTCCCCCGGACATCAGATACGCAGTATTTT; cdr3_aa: CASSQSFPRTSDTQYF
d_call: -; j_call: TRBJ2-3; clone_size: -; v_call: TRBV20-1; cdr3_nt: TGCAGTGCTAGAGATCCGGGACCGCAGAAGGATACGCAGTATTTT; cdr3_aa: CSARDPGPQKDTQYF
d_call: -; j_call: TRBJ2-1; clone_size: -; v_call: TRBV2; cdr3_nt: TGTGCCAGCAGTGTGCCGCCTAGCGCAAACAATGAGCAGTTCTTC; cdr3_aa: CASSVPPSANNEQFF
d_call: -; j_call: TRBJ2-5; clone_size: few; v_call: TRBV20-1; cdr3_nt: TGCAGTGCTAGACCGACAGCTCAAGAGACCCAGTACTTC; cdr3_aa: CSARPTAQETQYF